This TCR beta chain was retrieved from a study of cytomegalovirus exposure and HLA in healthy donors. The wider study: It was reported in a later analysis that the same platform had been used for the roughly 130 validation repertoires as for the 666 first-cohort repertoires. Study results and limitations: Subsequent analysis revealed that first-cohort TCR clusters tended to co-occur in the 100 to 150 validation repertoires. Rarity marked most TCR sequences, yet some public TCRs occurred in many donors.

Remarks on this clone: Its antigen is still unknown.

Germline values: CDR1 SQVTM, CDR2 ANQGSEA. The CDR3 consists of 15 residues. The V gene end was trimmed by 6 bases and the J gene end by 8 bases; junction bases not matched to a gene: 17. The assay was immunoSEQ multiplex PCR, and TCRdb's table has in-frame clones only and misses some. This sample has over 200,000 clones, with roughly 80% found just once. The chain recombines TRBV29-1 with TRBJ1-2; 8 nucleotides agree with TRBD1. The specimen sequenced was PBMCs. This TCR was recovered from a woman between 18 and 29 years old in good health and CMV-seronegative. The CDR3 reads CSVNLRPDRAGGYTF. In DNA form, the CDR3 reads TGCAGCGTAAATTTACGCCCGGACAGGGCAGGGGGCTACACCTTC.